This T cell receptor (beta chain) was recovered during a study of beta chain features in type 1 diabetes. Whole-study results and caveats: There was a moderate but significant shortening of TCRB CDR3s in all four CD4+ subsets of Type 1 diabetes patients.

The germline CDR1 and CDR2 sequences are MGHRA and YSYEKL. This CDR3 has 16 residues. V was clipped by 0 bases and J by 1 base, with 12 bases between them. Worth noting for this clone: The antigen remains unidentified.

Expressed TCRB transcripts were sequenced after all isolated RNA was converted to cDNA. Naive, central memory and regulatory T cell samples yielded about 3.57 million reads on average. Clones were read by immunoSEQ multiplex PCR, and TCRdb kept only the in-frame ones, dropping some. The sample carries about 700,000 clones, about an eighth recorded once. This chain links TRBV4-1 with TRBJ1-1; unclear D gene. What was sequenced was naive CD4+ T cells from blood. This clonotype was sampled from a man younger than 35 with type 1 diabetes. Written as DNA, the CDR3 is TGCGCCAGCAGCCAAGATCGGAGACGGAGGAACACTGAAGCTTTCTTT. Amino acid sequence: CASSQDRRRRNTEAFF.